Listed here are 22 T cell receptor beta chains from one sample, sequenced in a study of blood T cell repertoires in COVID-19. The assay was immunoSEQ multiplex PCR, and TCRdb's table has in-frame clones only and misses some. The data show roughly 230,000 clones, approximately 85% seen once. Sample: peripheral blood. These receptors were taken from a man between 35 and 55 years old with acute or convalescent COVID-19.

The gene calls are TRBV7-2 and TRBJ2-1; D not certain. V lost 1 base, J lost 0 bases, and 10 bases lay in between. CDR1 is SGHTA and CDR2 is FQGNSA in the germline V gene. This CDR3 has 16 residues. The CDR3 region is CASSLDSSSSYNEQFF. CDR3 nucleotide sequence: TGTGCCAGCAGCTTAGACTCCTCGAGCTCCTACAATGAGCAGTTCTTC.

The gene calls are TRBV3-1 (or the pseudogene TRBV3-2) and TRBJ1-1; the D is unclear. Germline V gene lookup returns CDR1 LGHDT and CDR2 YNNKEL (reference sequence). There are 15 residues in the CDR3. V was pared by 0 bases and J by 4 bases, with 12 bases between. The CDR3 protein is CASSQESGVVTEAFF. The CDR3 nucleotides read TGTGCCAGCAGCCAAGAGTCAGGTGTAGTCACTGAAGCTTTCTTT.

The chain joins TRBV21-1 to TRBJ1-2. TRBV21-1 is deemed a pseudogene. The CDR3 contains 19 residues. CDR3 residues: CASSQPRPECREGVYGYTF. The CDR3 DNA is TGTGCCAGCAGCCAACCCCGCCCAGAGTGTCGGGAGGGAGTCTATGGCTACACCTTC.

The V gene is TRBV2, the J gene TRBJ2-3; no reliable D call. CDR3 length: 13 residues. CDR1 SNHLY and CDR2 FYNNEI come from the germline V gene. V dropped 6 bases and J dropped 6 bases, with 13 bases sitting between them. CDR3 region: CASRNLGLDTQYF. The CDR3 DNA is TGTGCCAGCAGGAATCTTGGGCTGGATACGCAGTATTTT.

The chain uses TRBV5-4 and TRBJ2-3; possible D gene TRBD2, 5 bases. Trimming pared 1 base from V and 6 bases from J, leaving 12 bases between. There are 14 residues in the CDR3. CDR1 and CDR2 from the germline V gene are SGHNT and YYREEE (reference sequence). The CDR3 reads CASSLRLAGDTQYF. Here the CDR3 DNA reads TGTGCCAGCAGCTTGCGCCTAGCCGGCGATACGCAGTATTTT.

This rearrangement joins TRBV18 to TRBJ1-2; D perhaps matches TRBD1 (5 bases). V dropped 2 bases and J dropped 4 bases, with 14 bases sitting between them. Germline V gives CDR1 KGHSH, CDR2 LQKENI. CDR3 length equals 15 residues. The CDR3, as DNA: TGTGCCAGCTCACCAGCGGACACGGGAGGCTATGGCTACACCTTC. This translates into CASSPADTGGYGYTF.

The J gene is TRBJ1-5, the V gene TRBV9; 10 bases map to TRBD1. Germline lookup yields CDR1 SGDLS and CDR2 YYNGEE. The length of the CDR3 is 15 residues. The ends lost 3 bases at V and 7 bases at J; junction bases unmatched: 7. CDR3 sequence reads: CASSESTGGGQPQHF. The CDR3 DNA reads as TGTGCCAGCAGCGAGTCGACAGGGGGCGGGCAGCCCCAGCATTTT.

The CDR3 region is CASSLEGPGAQYF. CDR3 DNA sequence: TGCGCCAGCAGCTTAGAAGGGCCGGGGGCCCAGTACTTC. The chain has TRBV5-1 and TRBJ2-5, with TRBD2 as a possible D gene (6 bases). Trimming left V 2 bases short and J 9 bases short, with 14 bases between. Germline V lookup: CDR1 SGHRS, CDR2 YFSETQ. CDR3 size: 13 residues.

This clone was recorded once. CDR3 in amino acids: CASSVGLSGYTF. As DNA, the CDR3 is TGTGCCAGCAGCGTGGGACTCTCTGGCTACACCTTC. This sequence joins TRBV5-4 and TRBJ1-2, with a possible D match to TRBD1 (5 bases). CDR3 length: 12 residues. Germline CDR1 SGHNT, CDR2 YYREEE (reference sequence). Deletions cut 4 bases from V and 7 bases from J, with 11 bases between.

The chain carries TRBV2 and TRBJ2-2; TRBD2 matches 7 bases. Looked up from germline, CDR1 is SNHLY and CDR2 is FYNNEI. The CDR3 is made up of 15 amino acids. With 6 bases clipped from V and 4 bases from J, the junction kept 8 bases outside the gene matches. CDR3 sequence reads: CASSGLVGFTGELFF. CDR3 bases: TGTGCCAGCAGCGGACTAGTGGGATTCACCGGGGAGCTGTTTTTT.

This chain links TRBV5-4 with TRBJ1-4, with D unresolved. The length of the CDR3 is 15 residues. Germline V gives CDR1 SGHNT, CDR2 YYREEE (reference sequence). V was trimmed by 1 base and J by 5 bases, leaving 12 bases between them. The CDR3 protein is CASSLSTEMNEKLFF. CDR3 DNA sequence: TGTGCCAGCAGCTTGAGTACAGAGATGAATGAAAAACTGTTTTTT.

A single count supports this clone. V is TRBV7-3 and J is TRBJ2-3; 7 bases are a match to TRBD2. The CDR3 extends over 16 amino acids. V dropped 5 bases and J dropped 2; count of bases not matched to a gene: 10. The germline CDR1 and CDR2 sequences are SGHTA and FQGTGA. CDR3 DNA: TGTGCCAGCAGCCTCCTGGCGGGGGTGGACACAGATACGCAGTATTTT. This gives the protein CASSLLAGVDTDTQYF.

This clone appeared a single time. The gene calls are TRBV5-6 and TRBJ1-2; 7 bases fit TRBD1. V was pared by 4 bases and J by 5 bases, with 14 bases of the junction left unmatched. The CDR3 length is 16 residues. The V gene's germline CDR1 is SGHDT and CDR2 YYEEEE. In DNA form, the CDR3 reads TGTGCCAGCAGCACCTACGTACCGGGACAGTCATATGGCTACACCTTC. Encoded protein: CASSTYVPGQSYGYTF.

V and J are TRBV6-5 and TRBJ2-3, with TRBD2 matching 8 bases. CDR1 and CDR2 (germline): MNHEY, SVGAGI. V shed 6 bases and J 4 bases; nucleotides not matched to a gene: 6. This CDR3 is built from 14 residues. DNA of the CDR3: TGTGCCAGCAGCCCCAGCGGGGGCCCAGATACGCAGTATTTT. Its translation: CASSPSGGPDTQYF.

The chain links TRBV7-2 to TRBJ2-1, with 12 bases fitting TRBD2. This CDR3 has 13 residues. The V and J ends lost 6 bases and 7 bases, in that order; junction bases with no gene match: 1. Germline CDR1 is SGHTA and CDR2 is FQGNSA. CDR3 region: CASRLAGGNEQFF. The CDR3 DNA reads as TGTGCCAGCAGACTAGCGGGGGGTAATGAGCAGTTCTTC.

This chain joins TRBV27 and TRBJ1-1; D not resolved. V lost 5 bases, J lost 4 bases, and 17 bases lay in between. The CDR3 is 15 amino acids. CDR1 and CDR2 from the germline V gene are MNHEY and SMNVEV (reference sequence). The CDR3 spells CASSRTYQRSTEAFF. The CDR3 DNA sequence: TGTGCCAGCAGTAGGACTTATCAACGGTCCACTGAAGCTTTCTTT.

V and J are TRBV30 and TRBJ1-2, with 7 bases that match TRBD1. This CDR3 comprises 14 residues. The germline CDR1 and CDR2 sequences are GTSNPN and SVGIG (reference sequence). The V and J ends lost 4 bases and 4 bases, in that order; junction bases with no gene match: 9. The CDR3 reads CAWTRDSLAYGYTF. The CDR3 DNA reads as TGTGCCTGGACTAGGGACAGCCTGGCCTATGGCTACACCTTC.

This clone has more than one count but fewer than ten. This CDR3 reads CASSLTPRGQGSEAFF. In DNA form, the CDR3 reads TGCGCCAGCAGCTTGACTCCGAGGGGACAGGGCTCTGAAGCTTTCTTT. The rearrangement joins TRBV5-1 to TRBJ1-1, with TRBD1 identical over 9 bases. V was clipped by 1 base and J by 6 bases; unmatched bases: 10. The germline V gene encodes CDR1 SGHRS and CDR2 YFSETQ. This CDR3 has 16 amino acids.

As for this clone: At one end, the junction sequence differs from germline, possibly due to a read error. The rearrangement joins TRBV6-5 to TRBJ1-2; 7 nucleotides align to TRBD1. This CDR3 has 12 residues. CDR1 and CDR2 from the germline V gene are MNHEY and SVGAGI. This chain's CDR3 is CASSPYQGVTYF. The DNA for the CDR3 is TGTGCCAGCAGTCCATACCAGGGGGTTACCTACTTC.

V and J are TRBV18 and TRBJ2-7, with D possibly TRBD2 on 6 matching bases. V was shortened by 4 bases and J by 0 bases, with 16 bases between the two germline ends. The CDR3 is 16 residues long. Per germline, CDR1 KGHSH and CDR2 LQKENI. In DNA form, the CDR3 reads TGTGCCAGCTCACACGGAGGGCAGGCTAGCTCCTACGAGCAGTACTTC. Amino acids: CASSHGGQASSYEQYF. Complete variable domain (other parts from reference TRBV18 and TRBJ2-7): NAGVMQNPRHLVRRRGQEARLRCSPMKGHSHVYWYRQLPEEGLKFMVYLQKENIIDESGMPKERFSAEFPKEGPSILRIQQVVRGDSAAYFCASSHGGQASSYEQYFGPGTRLTVT.

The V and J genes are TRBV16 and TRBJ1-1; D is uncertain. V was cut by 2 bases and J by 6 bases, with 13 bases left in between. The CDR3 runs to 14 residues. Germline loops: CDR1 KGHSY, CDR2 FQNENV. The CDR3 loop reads CASSQSYVGAEAFF. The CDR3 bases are TGTGCCAGCAGCCAAAGTTACGTGGGCGCTGAAGCTTTCTTT.

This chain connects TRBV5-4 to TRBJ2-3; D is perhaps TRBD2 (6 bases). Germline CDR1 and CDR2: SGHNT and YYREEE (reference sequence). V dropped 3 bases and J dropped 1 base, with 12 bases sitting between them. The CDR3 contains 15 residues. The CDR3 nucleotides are TGTGCCAGCAGCTCAAGGACGGGGGGCACAGATACGCAGTATTTT. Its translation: CASSSRTGGTDTQYF.